The clone carrying this T cell receptor beta chain has only a few counts. An end of the junction differs from the germline gene, which may be a read error. The sample originates from a study of molecular identifiers for immune sequencing clone quantification. TCRdb processed the PCR reads anew with MiXCR; each CDR3 protein has one entry. The sample gives about 100,000 distinct CDR3 sequences, 36% of which show up once; less than 5% is in the top ten. This CDR3 is built from 11 residues. Germline V gene data show CDR1 as LNHDA and CDR2 as SQIVND (reference sequence). The V and J genes are TRBV19 and TRBJ1-2; D remains unclear. Specimen: naive CD8+ T cells from blood, with Jurkat cell RNA spiked in. Subset here: FACS-sorted CD8+CD4-CCR7+CD45RA+ naive T cells. This TCR was recovered from a human donor in good health. Some libraries in this study had Jurkat cell RNA spiked in. CDR3: CASSNDYDYTF. For the CDR3, the DNA is TGTGCCAGTAGTAATGACTATGACTACACCTTC. Full variable domain (rest looked up from reference TRBV19 and TRBJ1-2): DGGITQSPKYLFRKEGQNVTLSCEQNLNHDAMYWYRQDPGQGLRLIYYSQIVNDFQKGDIAEGYSVSREKKESFPLTVTSAQKNPTAFYLCASSNDYDYTFGSGTRLTVV.